This T cell receptor beta chain was profiled in a study of cytomegalovirus exposure and HLA in healthy donors. Overall study results and limits: More clonal expansion characterized HLA-associated TCR beta chains than equally common others in a later analysis. Altogether, some 170 TCR beta chains were recorded as cytomegalovirus-associated. There were reportedly fewer N-insertions in an Asian-associated ancestry cluster than the roughly 670-donor mean, in a later analysis.

Primers for the PCR totalled 60 Vbeta and 13 Jbeta. This table comes from immunoSEQ multiplex PCR, and its TCRdb copy is limited to in-frame clones, with some not included. The sample carries around 130,000 clones, over 70% recorded once. In the case of this clone: Antigen specificity is unknown.

V lost 6 bases to trimming and J lost 2 bases, with 17 bases between them. The CDR3 runs to 15 residues. Germline CDR1 is MNHEY and CDR2 is SMNVEV (reference sequence). This chain uses TRBV27 with TRBJ2-7, with a possible D match to TRBD2 (5 bases). The TCR originated in a middle-aged woman in good health and CMV-seropositive. The material sequenced was PBMCs. The CDR3 region has the DNA TGTGCCAGCAGAATTTACCGGGAAGATGCCTACGAGCAGTACTTC. It yields the protein CASRIYREDAYEQYF.